A selection of T cell receptor beta chains follows, all from one sample in a study of CD8+ T cells in alopecia areata. Generated by immunoSEQ multiplex PCR, the TCRdb table keeps only in-frame clones and is missing some. The sample gives roughly 200,000 clones, less than 45% of which show up once; 2.6% is in the top ten. Specimen: CD4+ T cells sorted from blood, collected at approximately week 36, from a patient treated with tofacitinib. These receptors all stem from a human donor with alopecia areata. Both conserved end residues are part of each CDR3. The D gene is left open where the match is weak. Clone sizes are given selectively: once, few, many, or a class where the clone is expanded.

TGCGCCAGCAGCCAAGAAGGCAGCTCCTACAATGAGCAGTTCTTC	CASSQEGSSYNEQFF	.	TRBJ2-1	.	15	TRBV4-3
TGTGCCAGCAGCTTACTGTTGGGACGGGTGAACACTGAAGCTTTCTTT	CASSLLLGRVNTEAFF	few	TRBJ1-1	.	16	TRBV7-9
TGTGCCAGCAGCGGACTAGCGGCGTTCACAGATACGCAGTATTTT	CASSGLAAFTDTQYF	.	TRBJ2-3	TRBD2	15	TRBV2
TGCGCCAGCAGCTTGGGAGGGGACACCACGATAACCGGGGAGCTGTTTTTT	CASSLGGDTTITGELFF	few	TRBJ2-2	.	17	TRBV5-1
TGTGCCAGCAGTTACCTAGTCGACTCACCTGAAGCTTTCTTT	CASSYLVDSPEAFF	few	TRBJ1-1	.	14	TRBV6-5
TGTGCCAGCAGCTTCAGGTTGTGGGCGGAACTCTACGAGCAGTACTTC	CASSFRLWAELYEQYF	.	TRBJ2-7	.	16	TRBV9
TGTGCCAGCAGCTTAGGAGGAGGGACTGGGGAGCAGTACTTC	CASSLGGGTGEQYF	.	TRBJ2-7	.	14	TRBV7-2
TGTGCCAGCAGTGAACAACAACGTGGCCGGGCTGGAAACACCATATATTTT	CASSEQQRGRAGNTIYF	.	TRBJ1-3	.	17	TRBV25-1
TGTGCCAGTAGTATGGATTGGGGGACGGGGGGCAATCAGCCCCAGCATTTT	CASSMDWGTGGNQPQHF	.	TRBJ1-5	.	17	TRBV19
TGTGCCACCAGCAGAGACGCCGGGACAGACATTATCTTGGGAAAACTGTTTTTT	CATSRDAGTDIILGKLFF	.	TRBJ1-4	TRBD1	18	TRBV15
TGTGCCAGCAGCACACAGGGATTAAGCAATGAGCAGTTCTTC	CASSTQGLSNEQFF	many	TRBJ2-1	.	14	TRBV7-2
TGCAGCGTTGGGGCTAGCGGGTTGACCTACGAGCAGTACTTC	CSVGASGLTYEQYF	.	TRBJ2-7	TRBD2	14	TRBV29-1
TGTGCCAGCAGCTCGGGGGGACTCTACGAGCAGTACTTC	CASSSGGLYEQYF	.	TRBJ2-7	TRBD2	13	TRBV7-2
TGTGCCAGCAGGGGACCGACGGTATATGGCTACACCTTC	CASRGPTVYGYTF	.	TRBJ1-2	.	13	TRBV28